Following are 9 T cell receptor beta chains from one sample sequenced in a study of blood T cell repertoires in COVID-19. TCRdb's table, derived via immunoSEQ multiplex PCR, lists solely in-frame clones and lacks some. The data hold 40,000 to 65,000 clones, with just under 80% observed a single time. Specimen: peripheral blood. The receptor set was obtained from a human donor with active or convalescent COVID-19. The donor label of this sample is uncertain.

The chain recombines TRBV5-1 with TRBJ2-3, with TRBD2 identical over 11 bases. Germline V lookup: CDR1 SGHRS, CDR2 YFSETQ. Unmatched junction bases numbered 8, after V lost 4 bases and J lost 4 bases. The CDR3 covers 16 residues. The CDR3 DNA follows: TGCGCCAGCAGCCAGACTAGCGGGATAAGAGCAGATACGCAGTATTTT. Its translation: CASSQTSGIRADTQYF.

V is TRBV11-2 and J is TRBJ2-7; TRBD2 might be the D (7 bases). The CDR3 is made up of 17 amino acids. Germline assignment: CDR1 SGHAT and CDR2 FQNNGV. The V end was cut by 1 base, the J end by 4 bases, with 20 bases between. CDR3 sequence (DNA): TGTGCCAGCAGCTTAGCGGGGGCGGGACTACCTATTTACGAGCAGTACTTC. As protein: CASSLAGAGLPIYEQYF.

The V gene is TRBV19, the J gene TRBJ2-7; 8 bases map to TRBD1. The CDR3 covers 14 residues. The ends lost 5 bases at V and 3 bases at J; junction bases unmatched: 6. CDR1 LNHDA and CDR2 SQIVND come from the germline V gene (reference sequence). The CDR3 loop reads CASSLGQGVYEQYF. CDR3 coding DNA: TGTGCCAGTAGTTTAGGACAGGGAGTCTACGAGCAGTACTTC.

Only one count was recorded for this clone. J is TRBJ2-1 and V is TRBV4-2; perhaps TRBD2 as D (6 bases). The CDR3 consists of 16 residues. Germline CDR1 LGHNA, CDR2 YNFKEQ. The V gene lost 2 bases and the J gene lost 2 bases, with 13 bases spanning the gap. The CDR3 loop reads CASSQRHGTAYNEQFF. The DNA of the CDR3 is TGTGCCAGCAGCCAACGCCATGGGACTGCCTACAATGAGCAGTTCTTC.

V and J are TRBV5-5 and TRBJ1-5, with no clear D. Looked up from germline, CDR1 is SGHKS and CDR2 is YYEKEE (reference sequence). The CDR3 runs to 14 residues. V was shortened by 5 bases and J by 2 bases, with 11 bases between the two germline ends. Here the CDR3 reads CASSSRGGNQPQHF. The CDR3 nucleotides are TGTGCCAGCAGTTCCCGGGGTGGCAATCAGCCCCAGCATTTT.

The chain is built from TRBV6-5 and TRBJ1-2; 9 positions match TRBD1. V lost 6 bases and J lost 5; bases outside the gene matches: 10. CDR3 size: 15 residues. Germline CDR1 reads MNHEY; CDR2 reads SVGAGI. CDR3 nucleotides: TGTGCCAGCAGCACGCTACAGGGGGCGCAATATGGCTACACCTTC. This sequence encodes CASSTLQGAQYGYTF.

The V gene is TRBV4-3, the J gene TRBJ2-7, with 10 bases fitting TRBD2. CDR1 and CDR2 from the germline V gene are LGHNA and YSLEER. The junction had 5 bases not matched to a gene; V was cut back by 4 bases and J by 2 bases. This CDR3 spans 15 amino acids. The CDR3 DNA is TGCGCCAGCAGCCTAGCGGGAGGCGCCACCTACGAGCAGTACTTC. Amino acid sequence: CASSLAGGATYEQYF.

The chain combines TRBV6-4 with TRBJ2-2, with D perhaps matching TRBD1 (6 bases). Trimming left V 4 bases short and J 1 base short, with 7 bases between. Germline V gene lookup returns CDR1 MRHNA and CDR2 SNTAGT. The CDR3 extends over 14 amino acids. The CDR3 coding sequence is TGTGCCAGCAGTGGACAGGAGAACACCGGGGAGCTGTTTTTT. Its protein product is CASSGQENTGELFF.

The rearrangement uses TRBV5-3 and TRBJ1-5; D not certain. TRBV5-3 is flagged as an ORF with uncertain function. This CDR3 is built from 10 residues. V was clipped by 6 bases and J by 7 bases, with 5 bases between them. The CDR3 DNA reads as TGTGCCAGAACAGGACAGCCCCAGCATTTT. Amino acid sequence: CARTGQPQHF.